These T cell receptor beta chains were read from a single sample in a study of blood T cell repertoires in COVID-19. Assay: immunoSEQ multiplex PCR; the TCRdb copy retains only in-frame clones and omits some. The sample contains about 130,000 clones, about four fifths of which appear only once. The sequencing input was peripheral blood. The receptors were gathered from a woman aged 55-69 years with acute or convalescent COVID-19. Both conserved end residues are part of each CDR3.

>TRBV3-1/TRBV3-2
CASSLTRQGSGELFF
>TRBV5-1
CASSSGRGAGEKLFF
>TRBV19
CASRGQVNQPQHF
>TRBV27
CASSLHGGGGKGISGYTF
>TRBV29-1
CSVGTERPGQYF
>TRBV24-1
CATSDWQTRDGYTF
>TRBV6-5
CASSYTWQLSSPLHF
>TRBV6-1
CASSLRGGFTLHF
>TRBV18
CASSLVGAQLTKNTEAFF
>TRBV4-2
CASRGGGLRTDTQYF
>TRBV12-5
CASGLAIVYGELFF
>TRBV29-1
CSVAGTGGFNEQFF
>TRBV9
CASSVGQGFVQFF
>TRBV19
CASRREQGGYGYTF
>TRBV2
CASRAEGEWGTEAFF
>TRBV19
CASLPPGQPGSGANVLTF
>TRBV6-1
CASSVQRSGGGSYEQYF
>TRBV10-3
CAISEEGGEETQYF
>TRBV6-5
CASRHRGGAGYGYTF
>TRBV3-1/TRBV3-2
CASSPTGGGQPQHF
>TRBV18
CASSRGFTGTGAAEAFF
>TRBV18
CASSQRQGLNQPQHF
>TRBV29-1
CSVADRGLIYGYTF
>TRBV11-2
CASSLGPGVYEQYF
>TRBV19
CASSIRGNTARDTEAFF
>TRBV18
CASSQQGAGQPQHF
>TRBV3-1/TRBV3-2
CASSDGTDEKLFF
>TRBV3-1/TRBV3-2
CASSQGGTSGYF
>TRBV11-2
CASSLGISQGEEETQYF
>TRBV11-2
CASSGQGSSTLF
>TRBV21-1
CASSSRGSGNRHLHTF
>TRBV3-1/TRBV3-2
CASSQDLAGRGGYTF
>TRBV18
CASSSGTGVGETQYF
>TRBV19
CASSDRTTLEAFF
>TRBV7-9
CASSFLSQAEKLFF
>TRBV6-5
CASADQAYGYTF
>TRBV7-2
CASSREGAYGNTIYF
>TRBV5-5
CASSSTGTGDEQYF
>TRBV27
CASKSGAVFRETQYF
>TRBV5-1
CASSLGPGTPFEYGYTF
>TRBV2
CASRAGGLAFF
>TRBV4-1
CASSQVLGKRGGASGELFF
>TRBV7-3
CASSSSGGGQETQYF
>TRBV3-1/TRBV3-2
CASSQDLIGGNSPLHF